The 32 T cell receptor beta chains below all came from one sample that was sequenced in a study of CD8 T cells in Susac syndrome. Roughly 0.45 to 1 ug RNA was reverse transcribed with random hexamers. MiXCR, run by TCRdb on the immunoSEQ multiplex PCR reads, gives a single entry per CDR3 protein. Among approximately 150,000 distinct CDR3 sequences listed, under 97% were seen once. What was sequenced was CD4+ T cells from PBMCs. The receptors stem from a human donor with Susac syndrome.

This rearrangement joins TRBV20-1 to TRBJ2-1; TRBD2 aligns across 16 bases. The CDR3 is made up of 15 amino acids. J lost 9 bases, V lost 5 bases, and 7 bases had no gene match. Germline V gives CDR1 DFQATT, CDR2 SNEGSKA (reference sequence). The CDR3 sequence: CSARPGLAGGIEQFF. In DNA form, the CDR3 reads TGCAGTGCTCGCCCGGGACTAGCGGGAGGGATTGAGCAGTTCTTC.

The rearrangement links TRBV3-1 to TRBJ2-5; D may correspond to TRBD1 or TRBD2 (5 bases each). Trimming left V 4 bases short and J 1 base short, with 13 bases between. CDR3 length: 15 residues. The germline V gene encodes CDR1 LGHDT and CDR2 YNNKEL (reference sequence). The CDR3 coding sequence is TGTGCCAGCAGCCCCCCGGGACGGACCCAAGAGACCCAGTACTTC. Protein: CASSPPGRTQETQYF.

The J gene is TRBJ2-1, the V gene TRBV5-4; D is unclear. This CDR3 is 14 amino acids long. V lost 0 bases and J 6 bases, leaving 10 bases between the germline ends. Germline V gene lookup returns CDR1 SGHNT and CDR2 YYREEE (reference sequence). The CDR3 loop reads CASSLVREGNEQFF. In DNA form, the CDR3 reads TGTGCCAGCAGCTTGGTTAGAGAAGGCAATGAGCAGTTCTTC.

The table lists this clonotype with a count of one. The chain joins TRBV6-2 or TRBV6-3 to TRBJ1-1; D gene unclear. The CDR3 loop spans 11 amino acids. CDR1 and CDR2 (germline): MNHEY, SVGEGT. Trimming removed 6 bases at V and 14 bases at J, with 16 bases between. The CDR3 bases are TGTGCCAGCAGCCACTCGCCGACTCTGTTCTTT. Its protein is CASSHSPTLFF.

The chain is built from TRBV6-5 and TRBJ2-7; weak D call: TRBD2 (5 bases). V lost 0 bases to trimming and J lost 2 bases, with 11 bases between them. Germline assignment: CDR1 MNHEY and CDR2 SVGAGI. The CDR3 spans 15 residues. The CDR3 nucleotides are TGTGCCAGCAGTTACTCCCGGACTTATGCCTACGAGCAGTACTTC. The encoded protein is CASSYSRTYAYEQYF.

The DNA for the CDR3 is TGTGCCAGTAACCCAGGTAATATGCAGCCCCAGCATTTT. Translated: CASNPGNMQPQHF. This chain joins TRBV19 and TRBJ1-5, with D unclear. CDR1 and CDR2 (germline): LNHDA, SQIVND (reference sequence). Trimming took 7 bases from V and 7 from J, leaving 14 bases between them. This CDR3 has 13 residues.

The V and J genes are TRBV7-9 and TRBJ2-1, with 8 positions matching TRBD1. This CDR3 spans 15 amino acids. The V segment lost 4 bases and the J segment 6 bases; nucleotides outside the gene matches: 8. From germline, CDR1 is SEHNR and CDR2 FQNEAQ (reference sequence). The CDR3 region is CASSSIGQGTNEQFF. Here the CDR3 DNA reads TGTGCCAGCAGCTCGATTGGACAGGGAACCAATGAGCAGTTCTTC. Full variable domain (missing parts from reference TRBV7-9 and TRBJ2-1): DTGVSQNPRHKITKRGQNVTFRCDPISEHNRLYWYRQTLGQGPEFLTYFQNEAQLEKSRLLSDRFSAERPKGSFSTLEIQRTEQGDSAMYLCASSSIGQGTNEQFFGPGTRLTVL.

The V call is TRBV28, the J call TRBJ2-1; TRBD1 agrees at 7 bases. The J segment lost 4 bases and the V segment lost 5 bases, leaving 5 bases of the junction unmatched. Germline V gene data show CDR1 as MDHEN and CDR2 as SYDVKM. The CDR3 is made up of 14 amino acids. This CDR3 reads CASSQRQGYNEQFF. In DNA, the CDR3 is TGTGCCAGCAGTCAACGACAGGGTTACAATGAGCAGTTCTTC.

Here the CDR3 reads CASSSRGATYEQYF. DNA of the CDR3: TGTGCCAGCAGTTCGCGGGGGGCTACCTACGAGCAGTACTTC. This chain joins TRBV27 and TRBJ2-7; 8 bases map to TRBD2. With 4 bases clipped from V and 2 bases from J, the junction kept 4 bases outside the gene matches. Per germline, CDR1 MNHEY and CDR2 SMNVEV (reference sequence). The CDR3 is made up of 14 amino acids.

The chain uses TRBV28 and TRBJ2-1; D ambiguous. The germline V gene encodes CDR1 MDHEN and CDR2 SYDVKM. This CDR3 spans 12 amino acids. The V end was cut by 2 bases, the J end by 9 bases, with 8 bases between. CDR3 sequence: CASSLVYPEQFF. The CDR3 coding sequence is TGTGCCAGCAGTTTAGTGTACCCTGAGCAGTTCTTC.

The chain has TRBV25-1 and TRBJ2-2; D not certain. CDR3 length: 12 residues. V gave up 2 bases and J gave up 5 bases, with 3 bases separating them. Per germline, CDR1 MGHDK and CDR2 SYGVNS. The CDR3 DNA is TGTGCCAGCAGTGAAATGACCGGGGAGCTGTTTTTT. It encodes CASSEMTGELFF.

The rearrangement links TRBV2 to TRBJ2-1; tentative D call: TRBD2 (6 bases). The CDR3 is 11 amino acids. The germline gives CDR1 SNHLY, CDR2 FYNNEI. V was pared by 4 bases and J by 10 bases, with 8 bases between. DNA of the CDR3: TGTGCCAGCAGTGTTGCGGGGGAGCAGTTCTTC. Translated, it gives CASSVAGEQFF. Looking up the rest from reference TRBV2 and TRBJ2-1 gives the full variable domain: EPEVTQTPSHQVTQMGQEVILRCVPISNHLYFYWYRQILGQKVEFLVSFYNNEISEKSEIFDDQFSVERPDGSNFTLKIRSTKLEDSAMYFCASSVAGEQFFGPGTRLTVL.

The chain joins TRBV6-2 or TRBV6-3 to TRBJ2-7; D ambiguous. The germline gives CDR1 MNHEY, CDR2 SVGEGT. The CDR3 runs 12 residues. Trimming pared 5 bases from V and 7 bases from J, leaving 12 bases between. CDR3 in amino acids: CASSRDGIEQYF. DNA of the CDR3: TGTGCCAGCAGTAGAGATGGGATTGAGCAGTACTTC.

The J gene is TRBJ2-5, the V gene TRBV20-1, with 12 nucleotides matching TRBD2. The CDR3 covers 17 residues. Trimming removed 1 base from V and 1 base from J; junction bases left unmatched: 7. Germline assignment: CDR1 DFQATT and CDR2 SNEGSKA (reference sequence). As DNA, the CDR3 is TGCAGTGCTAGAGGGAGTAGGACTAGCGGGGCCCAAGAGACCCAGTACTTC. It encodes CSARGSRTSGAQETQYF.

This chain uses TRBV9 with TRBJ2-3; D unresolved. The CDR3 is 13 residues long. V was pared by 0 bases and J by 2 bases, with 4 bases between. Per the germline V gene, CDR1 is SGDLS and CDR2 is YYNGEE. The DNA for the CDR3 is TGTGCCAGCAGCGTAGCGGTCACAGATACGCAGTATTTT. Translation: CASSVAVTDTQYF.

The chain uses TRBV5-1 and TRBJ1-4, with 7 bases identical to TRBD1. With 5 bases clipped from V and 0 bases from J, the junction kept 4 bases outside the gene matches. The CDR3 extends over 15 amino acids. Germline V lookup: CDR1 SGHRS, CDR2 YFSETQ. In nucleotides, the CDR3 is TGCGCCAGCAGACTCCAGGGGGCAACTAATGAAAAACTGTTTTTT. Protein sequence: CASRLQGATNEKLFF.

The chain has TRBV2 and TRBJ2-2; D possibly corresponds to TRBD1 (6 bases). Trimming stripped 6 bases from V and 4 bases from J, with 15 bases between. Per germline, CDR1 SNHLY and CDR2 FYNNEI. There are 15 residues in the CDR3. The DNA of the CDR3 is TGTGCCAGCAGACAACAGGGTACTAGCACCGGGGAGCTGTTTTTT. Translation: CASRQQGTSTGELFF.

The chain links TRBV2 to TRBJ2-5; TRBD2 aligns across 11 bases. The CDR3 totals 18 residues. Germline V gene sequence: CDR1 SNHLY, CDR2 FYNNEI. J lost 4 bases, V lost 1 base, and 11 bases had no gene match. The chain's CDR3 is CASSEGVLAGGRGETQYF. As DNA, the CDR3 is TGTGCCAGCAGTGAAGGAGTCCTAGCGGGGGGTCGTGGAGAGACCCAGTACTTC.

This sequence joins TRBV19 and TRBJ1-2; no definite D call. V was cut by 6 bases and J by 8 bases, with 16 bases left in between. The germline V gene encodes CDR1 LNHDA and CDR2 SQIVND (reference sequence). The length of the CDR3 is 13 residues. CDR3 sequence (DNA): TGTGCCAGTAGGCCCCAGAGGTCGGGAGGCTACACCTTC. It is translated as CASRPQRSGGYTF.

The gene calls are TRBV5-8 and TRBJ1-5, with D uncertain. Trimming pared 4 bases from V and 3 bases from J, leaving 11 bases between. This CDR3 is built from 14 residues. The germline CDR1 and CDR2 sequences are SGHTS and YDEGEE. The CDR3 coding sequence is TGTGCCAGCAGCCCCGACCCATTCAATCAGCCCCAGCATTTT. It yields the protein CASSPDPFNQPQHF.

The chain links TRBV2 to TRBJ1-4; D gene uncertain. This CDR3 is built from 15 residues. CDR1 and CDR2 (germline): SNHLY, FYNNEI. With 4 bases removed from V and 0 bases from J, the gap between germline ends came to 9 bases. The CDR3 is CASSGNLATNEKLFF. CDR3 DNA: TGTGCCAGCAGTGGAAATCTTGCAACTAATGAAAAACTGTTTTTT.

The V and J genes are TRBV29-1 and TRBJ2-7, with a possible D match to TRBD1 (5 bases). The germline gives CDR1 SQVTM, CDR2 ANQGSEA. The CDR3 has 14 residues. V was shortened by 2 bases and J by 5 bases, with 16 bases between the two germline ends. The CDR3 DNA sequence: TGCAGCGTTGAAAGGGCAGGGAAAAGCCACGAGCAGTACTTC. This encodes CSVERAGKSHEQYF.

The rearrangement joins TRBV29-1 to TRBJ1-3; D uncertain. This CDR3 is built from 13 residues. Trimming stripped 5 bases from V and 0 bases from J, with 8 bases between. Germline V gives CDR1 SQVTM, CDR2 ANQGSEA. In DNA form, the CDR3 reads TGCAGCGTTTCCACCTCCTCTGGAAACACCATATATTTT. This gives the protein CSVSTSSGNTIYF.

This chain links TRBV7-8 with TRBJ1-2; D is possibly TRBD1 (6 bases). Germline CDR1 SGHVS, CDR2 FQNEAQ. The CDR3 is 15 residues long. Trimming took 4 bases from V and 3 from J, leaving 15 bases between them. The CDR3 DNA follows: TGTGCCAGCAGCTCCCACAGGGATAAAGACTATGGCTACACCTTC. Its translation is CASSSHRDKDYGYTF.

CDR3 in DNA: TGTGCCAGCAGTTCCCACATGGGAAATCAGCCCCAGCATTTT. Residues: CASSSHMGNQPQHF. The chain couples TRBV28 to TRBJ1-5; D is unclear. CDR3 length: 14 residues. V lost 4 bases to trimming and J lost 4 bases, with 11 bases between them. The germline V gene has CDR1 MDHEN and CDR2 SYDVKM.

The V and J genes are TRBV20-1 and TRBJ2-5, with 7 positions matching TRBD1. The CDR3 is made up of 14 amino acids. V gave up 1 base and J gave up 3 bases; unmatched junction bases: 5. The V gene's germline CDR1 is DFQATT and CDR2 SNEGSKA (reference sequence). The CDR3 spells CSARAGTAKETQYF. DNA of the CDR3: TGCAGTGCTAGAGCCGGGACAGCTAAAGAGACCCAGTACTTC.

This sequence joins TRBV5-6 and TRBJ2-1; D is unclear. Trimming cost V 4 bases and J 0 bases, with 8 bases left between them. Germline CDR1 is SGHDT and CDR2 is YYEEEE. The CDR3 has 14 amino acids. In nucleotides, the CDR3 is TGTGCCAGCAGCCCACTGAGCTCCTACAATGAGCAGTTCTTC. Translating it yields CASSPLSSYNEQFF.

V usage is TRBV28 and J usage is TRBJ2-7; the match to TRBD2 covers 13 bases. The CDR3 covers 15 residues. Germline CDR1 is MDHEN and CDR2 is SYDVKM. V gave up 7 bases and J gave up 6 bases; unmatched junction bases: 9. DNA of the CDR3: TGTGCCAGCACCCCACTAGCGGGAGGGAGGGGCGAGCAGTACTTC. Encoded protein: CASTPLAGGRGEQYF.

The rearrangement joins TRBV18 to TRBJ1-1; tentatively, D is TRBD1 (5 bases). This CDR3 comprises 15 residues. The ends were cut back, 3 bases at V and 3 bases at J, with 14 bases in the middle. Germline-derived CDR1 and CDR2 are KGHSH and LQKENI. In nucleotides, the CDR3 is TGTGCCAGCTCACCGAGGGGTAATTACGACACTGAAGCTTTCTTT. Residues: CASSPRGNYDTEAFF.

This chain uses TRBV4-1 with TRBJ2-7, with 8 bases that match TRBD2. Germline-derived CDR1 and CDR2 are MGHRA and YSYEKL. The CDR3 is 15 amino acids. Trimming at V came to 3 bases and at J to 3 bases, leaving 7 bases not matched to a gene. The chain's CDR3 is CASSQIAGIGYEQYF. The CDR3 DNA sequence: TGCGCCAGCAGCCAGATAGCGGGGATTGGCTACGAGCAGTACTTC.

The gene calls are TRBV7-8 and TRBJ2-1; D possibly uses TRBD1 or TRBD2 (5 bases each). Germline V gene sequence: CDR1 SGHVS, CDR2 FQNEAQ. The CDR3 extends over 15 amino acids. V was shortened by 5 bases and J by 5 bases, with 16 bases between the two germline ends. In DNA form, the CDR3 reads TGTGCCAGCAGCCACCTCCGGGGCTCTAACAATGAGCAGTTCTTC. Encoded protein: CASSHLRGSNNEQFF. Full variable domain (outside the CDR3, taken from reference TRBV7-8 and TRBJ2-1): GAGVSQSPRYKVAKRGQDVALRCDPISGHVSLFWYQQALGQGPEFLTYFQNEAQLDKSGLPSDRFFAERPEGSVSTLKIQRTQQEDSAVYLCASSHLRGSNNEQFFGPGTRLTVL.

The J gene is TRBJ2-1, the V gene TRBV29-1, with TRBD2 matching over 7 bases. The CDR3 has 14 residues. Germline loops: CDR1 SQVTM, CDR2 ANQGSEA. V gave up 3 bases and J gave up 6 bases; unmatched junction bases: 8. The CDR3 here is CSVETGGALNEQFF. The CDR3 nucleotides are TGCAGCGTTGAGACGGGAGGAGCGCTCAATGAGCAGTTCTTC.